The 11 T cell receptor beta chains given below trace back to one sample, sequenced in a study of T cell responses to AZD1222 COVID-19 vaccine. Repertoires were generated with immunoSEQ multiplex PCR, while TCRdb's copy carries only in-frame clones and drops some. The table records some 130,000 clones, 70% to 90% of them present only once. The sample consisted of peripheral blood, taken on day 0 of AZD1222 vaccination. These receptors came from an adult in good health.

The chain joins TRBV3-1 (or the pseudogene TRBV3-2) to TRBJ1-5; tentatively, D is TRBD1 (6 bases). Germline V CDR1 and CDR2: LGHDT, YNNKEL (reference sequence). V was trimmed by 0 bases and J by 8 bases, leaving 8 bases between them. This CDR3 has 13 amino acids. The CDR3 sequence: CASSQERGKPQHF. CDR3 DNA: TGTGCCAGCAGCCAAGAAAGGGGGAAGCCCCAGCATTTT.

This clone was seen just once. This sequence joins TRBV28 and TRBJ2-5, with D uncertain. Trimming pared 1 base from V and 0 bases from J, leaving 6 bases between. Per the germline V gene, CDR1 is MDHEN and CDR2 is SYDVKM. The CDR3 loop spans 14 amino acids. In DNA form, the CDR3 reads TGTGCCAGCAGTTTATTGGGGTACCAAGAGACCCAGTACTTC. It is translated as CASSLLGYQETQYF.

This chain connects TRBV4-1 to TRBJ2-1, with 8 bases lining up with TRBD2. Losses at the gene ends were 1 base for V and 7 bases for J; bases not matched to a gene: 0. CDR3 length equals 13 residues. Germline V lookup: CDR1 MGHRA, CDR2 YSYEKL. CDR3 residues: CASSQAGGNEQFF. The DNA for the CDR3 is TGCGCCAGCAGCCAAGCGGGAGGGAATGAGCAGTTCTTC.

The chain's CDR3 is CASSLANGYQGPRPYEQYF. The CDR3 DNA follows: TGCGCCAGCAGCTTGGCCAACGGATACCAGGGGCCCCGCCCCTACGAGCAGTACTTC. The V gene is TRBV5-1, the J gene TRBJ2-7; TRBD1 might be the D (6 bases). V lost 0 bases to trimming and J lost 2 bases, with 24 bases between them. Germline loops: CDR1 SGHRS, CDR2 YFSETQ. This CDR3 spans 19 amino acids.

The chain uses TRBV11-2 and TRBJ2-7, with 12 nucleotides matching TRBD1. Germline V gene sequence: CDR1 SGHAT, CDR2 FQNNGV. The CDR3 runs to 16 residues. The V and J ends lost 4 bases and 7 bases, in that order; junction bases with no gene match: 11. The CDR3: CASSSTPGQGAREQYF. In DNA form, the CDR3 reads TGTGCCAGCAGCTCGACTCCGGGACAGGGGGCGCGGGAGCAGTACTTC. The full variable domain, in which reference TRBV11-2 and TRBJ2-7 provide the parts outside the CDR3, is EAGVAQSPRYKIIEKRQSVAFWCNPISGHATLYWYQQILGQGPKLLIQFQNNGVVDDSQLPKDRFSAERLKGVDSTLKIQPAKLEDSAVYLCASSSTPGQGAREQYFGPGTRLTVT.

V and J are TRBV6-5 and TRBJ2-4; a weak D match, TRBD1 (6 bases). Trimming removed 9 bases from V and 11 bases from J, with 23 bases in between. Germline CDR1 is MNHEY and CDR2 is SVGAGI. The CDR3 loop spans 14 amino acids. CDR3 amino acids: CASTSVEPEGVQYF. Here the CDR3 DNA reads TGTGCCAGTACCTCGGTGGAGCCAGAGGGGGTTCAGTACTTC.

This chain joins TRBV29-1 and TRBJ1-1, with D tentatively TRBD1 (6 bases). CDR1 is SQVTM and CDR2 is ANQGSEA in the germline V gene. The CDR3 contains 13 residues. V shed 7 bases and J shed 2 bases, with 14 bases lying between them. CDR3 sequence reads: CSAWTARNTEAFF. In nucleotides, the CDR3 is TGCAGCGCGTGGACAGCCCGCAACACTGAAGCTTTCTTT.

V is TRBV2 and J is TRBJ1-6, with 10 bases that match TRBD1. The V gene's germline CDR1 is SNHLY and CDR2 FYNNEI. The CDR3 extends over 15 amino acids. The V and J ends lost 8 bases and 8 bases, in that order; junction bases with no gene match: 9. CDR3 in amino acids: CASVLKGQGYSPLHF. CDR3 DNA sequence: TGTGCCAGCGTTCTTAAGGGACAGGGGTATTCACCCCTCCACTTT. The full variable domain, in which reference TRBV2 and TRBJ1-6 provide the parts outside the CDR3, is EPEVTQTPSHQVTQMGQEVILRCVPISNHLYFYWYRQILGQKVEFLVSFYNNEISEKSEIFDDQFSVERPDGSNFTLKIRSTKLEDSAMYFCASVLKGQGYSPLHFGNGTRLTVT.

The chain links TRBV19 to TRBJ1-5; TRBD1 might be the D (6 bases). Trimming left V 4 bases short and J 10 bases short, with 23 bases between. This CDR3 has 16 residues. Germline V gene data show CDR1 as LNHDA and CDR2 as SQIVND (reference sequence). The CDR3, as DNA: TGTGCCAGTAGTACCCCCACAGGGACCATCGGGGGACCCCAGCATTTT. It yields the protein CASSTPTGTIGGPQHF. The full variable domain, completed using reference TRBV19 and TRBJ1-5, is DGGITQSPKYLFRKEGQNVTLSCEQNLNHDAMYWYRQDPGQGLRLIYYSQIVNDFQKGDIAEGYSVSREKKESFPLTVTSAQKNPTAFYLCASSTPTGTIGGPQHFGDGTRLSIL.

Points on this clone: The same CDR3 is also encoded by other DNA sequences in this sample. The chain uses TRBV12-3 or TRBV12-4 and TRBJ2-3, with 7 positions matching TRBD2. V lost 5 bases, J lost 6 bases, and 2 bases stayed unmatched. CDR3 length equals 12 residues. CDR3 region: CASSSGADTQYF. Here the CDR3 DNA reads TGTGCCAGCAGTAGCGGGGCGGATACGCAGTATTTT.

The rearrangement joins TRBV30 to TRBJ2-3; no clear D. CDR1 is GTSNPN, CDR2 SVGIG, per germline (reference sequence). V was trimmed by 2 bases and J by 2 bases, leaving 17 bases between them. The CDR3 runs to 16 residues. The CDR3 sequence is CAWSLGQRRNTDTQYF. DNA of the CDR3: TGTGCCTGGAGTCTAGGGCAACGGAGAAACACAGATACGCAGTATTTT.